The source of this T cell receptor beta chain is a study of blood T cell repertoires in COVID-19. The wider study: T cells, B-cell-depleted T cells, or PBMCs provided the cDNA or gDNA that served as material.

Grouping used clinical history reported by participants in a survey and questionnaire. Each recovered donor of Cohort 3 presented with two negative PCRs, clearance, or symptom resolution. V was clipped by 4 bases and J by 4 bases; unmatched bases: 3. CDR1 SGHDT and CDR2 YYEEEE come from the germline V gene. The CDR3 runs 15 residues. Authors' processing steps: Amplification with reference gene primers provided the estimates of nucleated cell counts. The data were produced by immunoSEQ multiplex PCR, yet TCRdb's version contains in-frame clones alone and is incomplete. D and trimming were read from the DNA, whereas the V and J calls and clone size are those reported in that table. The sample lists almost 200,000 clones; about 90% were seen once.

Sequencing used PBMCs or T cells enriched from blood (not recorded which). The J gene is TRBJ2-1, the V gene TRBV5-6; the match to TRBD2 covers 12 bases. The clonotype originates from a woman under 30 who had recovered from COVID-19. The CDR3 DNA reads as TGTGCCAGCAGCGTGACTAGCGGGGGATACAATGAGCAGTTCTTC. Amino acid sequence: CASSVTSGGYNEQFF.